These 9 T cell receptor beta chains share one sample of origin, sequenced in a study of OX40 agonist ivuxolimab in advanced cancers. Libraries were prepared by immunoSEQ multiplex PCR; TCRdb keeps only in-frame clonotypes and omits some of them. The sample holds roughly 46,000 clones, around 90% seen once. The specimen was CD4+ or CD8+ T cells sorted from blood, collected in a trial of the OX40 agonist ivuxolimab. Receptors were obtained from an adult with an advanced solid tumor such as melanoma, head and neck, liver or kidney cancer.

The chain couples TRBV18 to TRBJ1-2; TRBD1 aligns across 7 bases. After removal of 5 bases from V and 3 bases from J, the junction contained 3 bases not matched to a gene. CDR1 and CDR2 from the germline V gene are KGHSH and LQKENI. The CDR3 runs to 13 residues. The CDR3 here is CASSFDRDYGYTF. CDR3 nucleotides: TGTGCCAGCTCATTCGACAGGGACTATGGCTACACCTTC.

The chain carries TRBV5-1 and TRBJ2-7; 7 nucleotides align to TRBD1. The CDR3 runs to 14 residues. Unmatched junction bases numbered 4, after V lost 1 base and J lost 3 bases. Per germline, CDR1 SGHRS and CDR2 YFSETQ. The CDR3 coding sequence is TGCGCCAGCAGCTTGTCTCAGGGGGACTACGAGCAGTACTTC. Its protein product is CASSLSQGDYEQYF.

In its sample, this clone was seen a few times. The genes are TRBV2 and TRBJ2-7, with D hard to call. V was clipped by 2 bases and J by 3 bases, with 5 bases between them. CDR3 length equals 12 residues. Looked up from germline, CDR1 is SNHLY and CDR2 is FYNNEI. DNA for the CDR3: TGTGCCAGCAGTGAACCCGACTACGAGCAGTACTTC. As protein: CASSEPDYEQYF.

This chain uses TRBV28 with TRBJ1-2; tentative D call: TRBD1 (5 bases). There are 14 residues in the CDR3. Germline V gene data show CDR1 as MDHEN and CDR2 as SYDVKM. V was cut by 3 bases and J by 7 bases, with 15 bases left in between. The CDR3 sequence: CASSLSGRASGYTF. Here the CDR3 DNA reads TGTGCCAGCAGTTTGTCCGGCAGGGCTTCTGGCTACACCTTC.

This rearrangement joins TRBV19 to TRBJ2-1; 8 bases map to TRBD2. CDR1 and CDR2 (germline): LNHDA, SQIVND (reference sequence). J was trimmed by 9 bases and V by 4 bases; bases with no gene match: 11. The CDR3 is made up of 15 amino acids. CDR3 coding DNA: TGTGCCAGTAGTACCAATCCGGGAGGGCCTGGTGAGCAGTTCTTC. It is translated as CASSTNPGGPGEQFF.

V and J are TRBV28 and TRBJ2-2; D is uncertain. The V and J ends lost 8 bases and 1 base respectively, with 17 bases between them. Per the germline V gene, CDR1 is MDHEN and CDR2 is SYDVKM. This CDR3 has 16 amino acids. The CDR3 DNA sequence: TGTGCCAGCCTCAGTGTGCGGATCGGGAACACCGGGGAGCTGTTTTTT. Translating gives CASLSVRIGNTGELFF.

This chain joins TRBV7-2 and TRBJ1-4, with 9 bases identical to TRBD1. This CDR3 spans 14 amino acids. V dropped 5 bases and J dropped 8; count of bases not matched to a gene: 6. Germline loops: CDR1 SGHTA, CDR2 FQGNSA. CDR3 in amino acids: CASSRDREGEKLFF. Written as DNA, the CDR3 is TGTGCCAGCAGCCGGGACAGGGAAGGGGAAAAACTGTTTTTT. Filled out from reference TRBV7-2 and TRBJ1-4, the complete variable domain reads GAGVSQSPSNKVTEKGKDVELRCDPISGHTALYWYRQSLGQGLEFLIYFQGNSAPDKSGLPSDRFSAERTGGSVSTLTIQRTQQEDSAVYLCASSRDREGEKLFFGSGTQLSVL.

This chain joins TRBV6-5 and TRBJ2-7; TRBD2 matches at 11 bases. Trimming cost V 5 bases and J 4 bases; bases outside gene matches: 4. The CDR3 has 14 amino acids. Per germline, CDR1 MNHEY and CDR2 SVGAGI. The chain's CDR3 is CASSTTSGSYEQYF. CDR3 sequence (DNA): TGTGCCAGCAGTACTACTAGCGGGAGTTACGAGCAGTACTTC.

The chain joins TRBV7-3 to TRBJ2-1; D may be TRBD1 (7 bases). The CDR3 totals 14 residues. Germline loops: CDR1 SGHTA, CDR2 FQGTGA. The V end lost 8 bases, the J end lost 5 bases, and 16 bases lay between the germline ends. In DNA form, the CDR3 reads TGTGCCAGCTCACCCCAGGGGGGCAACAATGAGCAGTTCTTC. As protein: CASSPQGGNNEQFF.